A selection of T cell receptor beta chains follows, all from one sample in a study of CD4+ T cells in melanoma. Sequencing used immunoSEQ multiplex PCR; TCRdb keeps in-frame clones, though not all of them. In the table there are 52,000 or so clones, nearly 70% of which are singletons. The specimen was tumor tissue. Every receptor here comes from a human donor with melanoma. Both conserved end residues are part of each CDR3. The order of the fields is D gene, J gene, V gene, clone size, CDR3 protein, CDR3 DNA. A D gene is named only where the DNA matches it firmly. Clone sizes are given selectively: once, few, many, or a class where the clone is expanded.

TRBD2 TRBJ2-1 TRBV7-9 NA CASSLTLSSGGRISEQFF TGTGCCAGCAGCCTTACCCTTTCTAGCGGGGGACGGATAAGCGAGCAGTTCTTC
NA TRBJ2-7 TRBV15 many CATSRAPGQRGYEQYF TGTGCCACCAGCAGAGCCCCAGGACAGCGAGGGTACGAGCAGTACTTC
TRBD1 TRBJ2-7 TRBV7-9 NA CASSPTSGTDYYEQYF TGTGCCAGCTCCCCTACCTCGGGGACAGATTACTACGAGCAGTACTTC
NA TRBJ2-1 TRBV5-1 NA CASSVGQNNEQFF TGCGCCAGCAGCGTGGGACAAAACAATGAGCAGTTCTTC
NA TRBJ2-5 TRBV29-1 NA CSFGTLGETQYF TGCAGCTTTGGGACCCTAGGAGAGACCCAGTACTTC
NA TRBJ1-1 TRBV29-1 NA CSVAQGLGGVAFF TGCAGCGTTGCCCAGGGTTTGGGGGGTGTAGCTTTCTTT
TRBD1 TRBJ2-7 TRBV30 few CAWTGQGGYEQYF TGTGCCTGGACGGGACAGGGAGGCTACGAGCAGTACTTC
NA TRBJ1-2 TRBV28 many CASKEDYGYTF TGTGCCAGCAAGGAGGACTATGGCTACACCTTC
NA TRBJ2-5 TRBV18 NA CASSPFGGGQETQYF TGTGCCAGCTCACCATTTGGAGGGGGACAAGAGACCCAGTACTTC
TRBD1 TRBJ2-5 TRBV9 few CASSGGQGAGETQYF TGTGCCAGCAGCGGAGGACAGGGGGCGGGGGAGACCCAGTACTTC
TRBD1 TRBJ2-7 TRBV7-3 NA CASSPPTTSPGQALYEQYF TGTGCCAGCAGTCCACCCACTACTAGTCCGGGACAGGCGTTATACGAGCAGTACTTC
NA TRBJ1-1 TRBV5-6 few CASSLTGSDTEAFF TGTGCCAGCAGCTTGACCGGTTCCGATACCGAAGCTTTCTTT
NA TRBJ1-3 TRBV7-9 few CASSWEIISGNTIYF TGTGCCAGCAGCTGGGAAATTATCTCTGGAAACACCATATATTTT
NA TRBJ1-5 TRBV7-9 NA CASSLGVSLNQPQHF TGTGCCAGCAGCTTAGGGGTCTCTCTAAATCAGCCCCAGCATTTT
NA TRBJ2-7 TRBV5-4 NA CASSLVAGANEQYF TGTGCCAGCAGCTTGGTGGCAGGGGCAAACGAGCAGTACTTC
TRBD1 TRBJ2-2 TRBV28 once CASRGGTGTGEFTGELFF TGTGCCAGCAGGGGGGGGACAGGGACAGGGGAATTCACCGGGGAGCTGTTTTTT
NA TRBJ2-1 TRBV27 NA CASSLNTNEQFF TGTGCCAGCAGTTTAAATACCAATGAGCAGTTCTTC